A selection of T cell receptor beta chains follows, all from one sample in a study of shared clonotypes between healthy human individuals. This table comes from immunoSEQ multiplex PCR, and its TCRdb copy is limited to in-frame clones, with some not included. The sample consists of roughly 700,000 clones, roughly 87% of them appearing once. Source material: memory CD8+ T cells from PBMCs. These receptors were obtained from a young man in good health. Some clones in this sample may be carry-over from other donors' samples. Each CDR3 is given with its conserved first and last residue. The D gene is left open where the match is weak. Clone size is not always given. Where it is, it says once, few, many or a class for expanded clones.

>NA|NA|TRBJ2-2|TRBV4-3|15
CASTLYSGIGGELFF
TGCGCCAGCACCCTATATTCCGGGATAGGGGGGGAGCTGTTTTTT
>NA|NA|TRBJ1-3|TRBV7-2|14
CACELRADGNTIYF
TGTGCCTGCGAGCTTAGGGCAGACGGAAACACCATATATTTT
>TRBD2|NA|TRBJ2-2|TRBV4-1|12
CASRREPGELFF
TGCGCCAGCAGGCGGGAGCCCGGGGAGCTGTTTTTT
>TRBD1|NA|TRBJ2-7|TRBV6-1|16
CASSEAPGQGVSEQYF
TGTGCCAGCAGTGAAGCCCCGGGACAGGGAGTTTCCGAGCAGTACTTC
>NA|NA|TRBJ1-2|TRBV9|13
CASSAPPHYGYTF
TGTGCCAGCAGCGCCCCCCCGCACTATGGCTACACCTTC
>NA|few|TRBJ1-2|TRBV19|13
CASSTTGASGYTF
TGTGCCAGTAGTACGACCGGGGCCAGCGGCTACACCTTC
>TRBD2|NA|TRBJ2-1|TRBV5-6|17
CASSFVPGGPSYNEQFF
TGTGCCAGCAGCTTTGTGCCGGGAGGCCCCTCCTACAATGAGCAGTTCTTC
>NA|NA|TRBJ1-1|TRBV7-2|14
CASSPIQGGAEAFF
TGTGCCAGCAGCCCCATACAGGGAGGCGCTGAAGCTTTCTTT
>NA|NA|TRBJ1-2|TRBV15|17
CATRGFKSWEGNYGYTF
TGTGCCACCCGCGGTTTCAAAAGTTGGGAGGGCAACTATGGCTACACCTTC
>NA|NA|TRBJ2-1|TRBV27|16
CASSPSPGPYANEQFF
TGTGCCAGCAGTCCGTCGCCCGGGCCCTACGCTAATGAGCAGTTCTTC
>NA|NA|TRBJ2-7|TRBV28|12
CASSLVAYEQYF
TGTGCCAGCAGTTTAGTGGCCTACGAGCAGTACTTC
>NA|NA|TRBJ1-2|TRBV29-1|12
CSVETEDYGYTF
TGCAGCGTTGAAACGGAAGACTATGGCTACACCTTC
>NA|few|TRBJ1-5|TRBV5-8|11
CASSLGSTQHF
TGTGCCAGCAGCCTAGGGTCCACCCAGCATTTT
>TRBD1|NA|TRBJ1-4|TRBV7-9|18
CASSETPKRGPWVEKLFF
TGTGCCAGCAGCGAGACACCTAAGAGGGGGCCCTGGGTAGAAAAACTGTTTTTT
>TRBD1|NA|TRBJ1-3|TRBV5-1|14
CASRGTGAGNTIYF
TGCGCCAGCAGAGGGACAGGGGCTGGAAACACCATATATTTT
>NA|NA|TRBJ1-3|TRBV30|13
CAWSSLGGNTIYF
TGTGCCTGGAGTTCATTGGGGGGAAACACCATATATTTT
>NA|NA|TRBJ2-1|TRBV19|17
CASSIRDQPSSYNEQFF
TGTGCCAGTAGTATACGGGACCAACCTAGCTCCTACAATGAGCAGTTCTTC
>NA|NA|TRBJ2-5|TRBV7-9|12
CASRRGGETQYF
TGTGCCAGCAGAAGGGGCGGCGAGACCCAGTACTTC
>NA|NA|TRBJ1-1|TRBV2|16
CASLFAPSGMNTEAFF
TGTGCCAGCCTCTTTGCCCCCTCGGGAATGAACACTGAAGCTTTCTTT
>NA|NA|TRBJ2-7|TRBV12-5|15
CASVQGASDSYEQYF
TGTGCTAGTGTCCAAGGAGCTAGCGACTCCTACGAGCAGTACTTC